These T cell receptor beta chains were read from a single sample in a study of early stage breast cancer tumors. Profiling relied on immunoSEQ multiplex PCR, and the TCRdb table lists in-frame clones only, not all of them. The sample includes 40,000 to 60,000 clones, around 80% of them seen just once. The sequenced sample consisted of blood. The receptors here all came from a middle-aged person with breast cancer. CDR3s include the opening cysteine and the closing phenylalanine or tryptophan. The D gene is left open where the match is weak. Part of the rows lack a size; the others show once, few, many or a class for expanded clones.

>TRBJ2-7|TRBV27|TRBD2|NA
CASSLGGMQHEQYF
TGTGCCAGCAGCTTGGGGGGGATGCAGCACGAGCAGTACTTC
>TRBJ1-4|TRBV5-1|NA|NA
CASSLSGDSGGEKLFF
TGCGCCAGCAGCTTGTCGGGGGACTCCGGGGGCGAAAAACTGTTTTTT
>TRBJ2-7|TRBV10-3|TRBD1|NA
CAITTGTGDVYEQYF
TGTGCCATCACCACCGGGACAGGGGACGTCTACGAGCAGTACTTC
>TRBJ1-2|TRBV2|NA|NA
CASIAGDYGYTF
TGTGCCAGCATAGCAGGGGACTATGGCTACACCTTC
>TRBJ2-4|TRBV6-5|NA|NA
CASRTAKGTKNIQYF
TGTGCCAGCAGAACTGCGAAAGGGACCAAAAACATTCAGTACTTC
>TRBJ1-2|TRBV4-1|NA|few
CASSHPDHGGYTF
TGCGCCAGCAGCCATCCCGATCATGGGGGCTACACCTTC
>TRBJ1-1|TRBV30|NA|NA
CAWSRQVTAFF
TGTGCCTGGAGTAGACAGGTGACGGCTTTCTTT
>TRBJ2-3|TRBV4-2|TRBD2|NA
CASRIAGDNTQYF
TGTGCCAGCAGAATAGCGGGGGACAATACGCAGTATTTT
>TRBJ1-4|TRBV6-5|TRBD1|few
CASSDDRGSEKLFF
TGTGCCAGCAGTGACGACAGGGGGAGTGAAAAACTGTTTTTT
>TRBJ1-1|TRBV2|NA|NA
CASSDKGGDTEAFF
TGTGCCAGCAGTGACAAGGGGGGGGACACTGAAGCTTTCTTT
>TRBJ1-5|TRBV19|TRBD1|NA
CASSIRDRVDQPQHF
TGTGCCAGTAGTATCCGAGACAGGGTTGATCAGCCCCAGCATTTT
>TRBJ2-2|TRBV7-9|TRBD2|NA
CASSLRLTSGRGSGELFF
TGTGCCAGCAGCTTAAGGCTGACTAGCGGGAGAGGGTCCGGGGAGCTGTTTTTT
>TRBJ2-1|TRBV5-1|TRBD2|NA
CASSLDPGTSGRAQFF
TGCGCCAGCAGCTTGGACCCCGGGACTAGCGGGAGGGCGCAGTTCTTC
>TRBJ2-2|TRBV4-2|NA|once
CASSQVTNTGELFF
TGTGCCAGCAGCCAAGTCACGAACACCGGGGAGCTGTTTTTT
>TRBJ2-3|TRBV10-1|NA|NA
CASSELGGLDPDTQYF
TGCGCCAGCAGTGAGTTAGGCGGGCTCGACCCAGATACGCAGTATTTT